This T cell receptor (beta chain) was captured in a study of T cells in placental villitis. Trimming cost V 1 base and J 7 bases; bases outside gene matches: 10. The V gene's germline CDR1 is KGHDR and CDR2 SFDVKD. The CDR3 spans 17 residues. Regarding this clone: Antigen: not known.

General study results and limits: This bulk method cannot assign sequences to subsets or to mother or fetus. Some sequenced T cells, mainly in controls, may be decidual rather than villous infiltrates.

Infectious villitis placentae numbered roughly 5, unmatched to other groups. Infectious villitis mothers were younger with smaller fetuses. This was the immunoSEQ v4 assay. Sequencing was performed with immunoSEQ multiplex PCR; in TCRdb, only in-frame clones are kept and a portion is missing. Among approximately 6,000 clones listed, roughly 78% were seen once. The specimen sequenced was placental tissue containing maternal and fetal cells. This TCR was sampled from a human patient with infectious villitis; the placental T cells may come from both mother and fetus. The chain uses TRBV24-1 and TRBJ1-4; TRBD1 matches 8 bases. CDR3 sequence (DNA): TGTGCCACCAGTGATTTAATCGTCGTTACAGGGGGTGAAAAACTGTTTTTT. Its protein is CATSDLIVVTGGEKLFF.